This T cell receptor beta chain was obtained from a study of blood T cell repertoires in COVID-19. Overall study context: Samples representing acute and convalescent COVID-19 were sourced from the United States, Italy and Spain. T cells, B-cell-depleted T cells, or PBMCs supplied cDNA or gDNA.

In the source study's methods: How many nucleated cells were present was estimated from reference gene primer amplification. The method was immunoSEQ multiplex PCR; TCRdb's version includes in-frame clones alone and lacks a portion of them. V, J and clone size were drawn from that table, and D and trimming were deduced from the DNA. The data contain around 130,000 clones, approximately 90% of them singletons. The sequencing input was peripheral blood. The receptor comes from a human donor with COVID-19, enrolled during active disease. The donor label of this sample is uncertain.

The CDR3 protein is CASSGTNTGELFF. For the CDR3, the DNA is TGTGCCAGCTCAGGAACGAACACCGGGGAGCTGTTTTTT. The chain joins TRBV14 to TRBJ2-2; D not resolved. Trimming removed 8 bases from V and 0 bases from J, with 7 bases in between. This CDR3 region has 13 residues. Germline lookup yields CDR1 SGHDN and CDR2 FVKESK. The full variable domain, in which reference TRBV14 and TRBJ2-2 provide the parts outside the CDR3, is EAGVTQFPSHSVIEKGQTVTLRCDPISGHDNLYWYRRVMGKEIKFLLHFVKESKQDESGMPNNRFLAERTGGTYSTLKVQPAELEDSGVYFCASSGTNTGELFFGEGSRLTVL.